What follows are 25 T cell receptor beta chains derived from one specimen sequenced in a study of T cells in Graves' hyperthyroidism and ophthalmopathy. RNA transcripts served as the template for amplifying TCR beta CDR3 regions. The primer set for the first-round RT-PCR of the TCR CDR3 was HTBI. MiXCR, applied by TCRdb to the multiplex PCR reads, yields one record per CDR3 protein. The sample lists approximately 150,000 distinct CDR3 sequences; roughly 10% were seen once. The sequenced material came from blood. These receptors all come from a woman aged 18-29 years with Graves' hyperthyroidism that later progressed to Graves' ophthalmopathy.

This clonotype was found many times. The rearrangement uses TRBV9 and TRBJ2-6; weak D call: TRBD1 (6 bases). This CDR3 region has 18 residues. V lost 2 bases and J 0 bases, leaving 15 bases between the germline ends. Germline CDR1 is SGDLS and CDR2 is YYNGEE. The CDR3 protein is CASSVSGQSPSGANVLTF. The CDR3, as DNA: TGTGCCAGCAGCGTCAGCGGACAGTCCCCCTCTGGGGCCAACGTCCTGACTTTC.

The rearrangement uses TRBV12-3 or TRBV12-4 and TRBJ2-3, with 9 bases lining up with TRBD2. Losses at the gene ends were 4 bases for V and 1 base for J; bases not matched to a gene: 9. The CDR3 covers 17 residues. This CDR3 reads CASSSRSRTSGTDTQYF. The CDR3 bases are TGTGCCAGCAGTTCCCGTAGCCGGACTAGCGGCACAGATACGCAGTATTTT.

The sample holds a few counts of this clonotype. The junction departs from germline at one end; a sequencing error may be responsible. V usage is TRBV6-5 and J usage is TRBJ1-2; D may be TRBD1 (5 bases). This CDR3 has 15 amino acids. Looked up from germline, CDR1 is MNHEY and CDR2 is SVGAGI. In nucleotides, the CDR3 is TGTGCCAGCAGTAACTCGGGACTACTTAACTATGGCTACACCTTC. Its translation: CASSNSGLLNYGYTF.

This clonotype was detected only a few times. The V and J genes are TRBV5-4 and TRBJ2-2; D may be TRBD2 (7 bases). From germline, CDR1 is SGHNT and CDR2 YYREEE (reference sequence). The CDR3 sequence is 17 residues long. Trimming took 0 bases from V and 0 from J, leaving 12 bases between them. CDR3 loop: CASSLGGGGANTGELFF. In nucleotides, the CDR3 is TGTGCCAGCAGCTTGGGCGGGGGCGGAGCGAACACCGGGGAGCTGTTTTTT.

Many counts were recorded for this clonotype. The chain recombines TRBV27 with TRBJ1-1; TRBD1 aligns across 9 bases. Germline trimming cut 5 bases from V and 1 base from J; bases unmatched to any gene: 8. The CDR3 covers 16 residues. Looked up from germline, CDR1 is MNHEY and CDR2 is SMNVEV (reference sequence). CDR3 loop: CASSTTGTGRNTEAFF. The CDR3 DNA follows: TGTGCCAGCAGTACGACTGGGACAGGGAGGAACACTGAAGCTTTCTTT.

This clonotype appeared many times. CDR3: CAWALPGQGFSGANVLTF. The CDR3 region has the DNA TGTGCCTGGGCCTTACCGGGACAGGGATTTTCTGGGGCCAACGTCCTGACTTTC. The rearrangement joins TRBV30 to TRBJ2-6; 9 nucleotides match TRBD1. Germline trimming cut 5 bases from V and 1 base from J; bases unmatched to any gene: 12. The CDR3 totals 18 residues. Germline V gene data show CDR1 as GTSNPN and CDR2 as SVGIG (reference sequence).

The chain has TRBV19 and TRBJ2-7; no firm D call. The germline CDR1 and CDR2 sequences are LNHDA and SQIVND (reference sequence). This CDR3 contains 14 residues. Trimming pared 1 base from V and 4 bases from J, leaving 11 bases between. The CDR3 spells CASSIGRQGYEQYF. The CDR3, as DNA: TGTGCCAGTAGTATAGGGCGCCAAGGGTACGAGCAGTACTTC.

In this sample, this clonotype turned up many times. The genes are TRBV12-3 or TRBV12-4 and TRBJ1-1, with a weak D call TRBD1 (6 bases). This CDR3 is 15 amino acids long. V was clipped by 6 bases and J by 0 bases, with 14 bases between them. The CDR3 reads CASRPGQRMNTEAFF. For the CDR3, the DNA is TGTGCCAGCAGACCTGGACAGCGAATGAACACTGAAGCTTTCTTT.

This clonotype was seen many times. The chain combines TRBV2 with TRBJ2-7; D gene ambiguous. With 1 base removed from V and 2 bases from J, the gap between germline ends came to 9 bases. The CDR3 runs 14 residues. Germline assignment: CDR1 SNHLY and CDR2 FYNNEI. The CDR3 region is CASSEGVPPYEQYF. CDR3 nucleotides: TGTGCCAGCAGTGAAGGGGTCCCCCCCTACGAGCAGTACTTC. Looking up the rest from reference TRBV2 and TRBJ2-7 gives the full variable domain: EPEVTQTPSHQVTQMGQEVILRCVPISNHLYFYWYRQILGQKVEFLVSFYNNEISEKSEIFDDQFSVERPDGSNFTLKIRSTKLEDSAMYFCASSEGVPPYEQYFGPGTRLTVT.

This clonotype has a count of ten or more. The chain has TRBV30 and TRBJ2-2, with D uncertain. CDR3 length: 15 residues. Trimming left V 2 bases short and J 7 bases short, with 17 bases between. Germline CDR1 GTSNPN, CDR2 SVGIG (reference sequence). CDR3 DNA sequence: TGTGCCTGGAGTTCCATCTCCCGTCAAGGCGGGGAGCTGTTTTTT. Translation gives CAWSSISRQGGELFF. The whole variable domain, filled in from reference TRBV30 and TRBJ2-2, reads SQTIHQWPATLVQPVGSPLSLECTVEGTSNPNLYWYRQAAGRGLQLLFYSVGIGQISSEVPQNLSASRPQDRQFILSSKKLLLSDSGFYLCAWSSISRQGGELFFGEGSRLTVL.

The V and J genes are TRBV9 and TRBJ1-5; no definite D call. Trimming removed 0 bases at V and 6 bases at J, with 10 bases between. Germline values: CDR1 SGDLS, CDR2 YYNGEE. The CDR3 loop spans 14 amino acids. CDR3 coding DNA: TGTGCCAGCAGCGTAGGGAACTTTGGTCAGCCCCAGCATTTT. Protein sequence: CASSVGNFGQPQHF.

This clonotype was counted ten times or more. The V and J genes are TRBV19 and TRBJ1-5; 8 nucleotides match TRBD1. The germline V gene has CDR1 LNHDA and CDR2 SQIVND (reference sequence). The CDR3 loop spans 16 amino acids. Trimming cost V 0 bases and J 6 bases; bases outside gene matches: 7. CDR3 loop: CASSIDHRRGLQPQHF. CDR3 nucleotides: TGTGCCAGTAGTATAGATCACCGCAGGGGGCTTCAGCCCCAGCATTTT.

Many counts were recorded for this clonotype. V and J are TRBV10-2 and TRBJ2-7; possibly TRBD1 or TRBD2 for D (6 bases each). Germline V CDR1 and CDR2: WSHSY, SAAADI. V was trimmed by 6 bases and J by 0 bases, leaving 12 bases between them. CDR3 length equals 14 residues. CDR3 DNA sequence: TGCGCCAGCAGCCTCGGGGGCCTCTCCTACGAGCAGTACTTC. Translated, it gives CASSLGGLSYEQYF.

Concerning this clonotype: A much larger clone lies a single base off, so this may be a read error. The rearrangement links TRBV20-1 to TRBJ2-1, with 9 bases matching TRBD1. CDR1 and CDR2 (germline): DFQATT, SNEGSKA (reference sequence). This CDR3 comprises 16 residues. CDR3 nucleotides: TGCAGTGCTAGCGGAGCCGGGACAGGGTTGTTCAATGAGCAGCTCTTC. Protein product: CSASGAGTGLFNEQLF.

This clonotype has only a few counts. The chain uses TRBV10-3 and TRBJ2-1; 8 nucleotides agree with TRBD2. The V gene end was trimmed by 6 bases and the J gene end by 3 bases; junction bases not matched to a gene: 4. This CDR3 contains 14 residues. Germline V gene sequence: CDR1 ENHRY, CDR2 SYGVKD. DNA of the CDR3: TGTGCCATCAGAGGCGGGAGGAACTACAATGAGCAGTTCTTC. Translated: CAIRGGRNYNEQFF.

Many counts were recorded for this clonotype. V is TRBV30 and J is TRBJ2-1, with 7 bases aligning to TRBD2. The germline V gene has CDR1 GTSNPN and CDR2 SVGIG (reference sequence). The CDR3 runs to 15 residues. V shed 5 bases, J shed 5 bases, and the junction held 12 bases outside the gene matches. CDR3 residues: CAWSGGSGNHNEQFF. CDR3 bases: TGTGCCTGGTCCGGGGGGTCGGGGAACCACAATGAGCAGTTCTTC. The full variable domain, its missing parts supplied by reference TRBV30 and TRBJ2-1, is SQTIHQWPATLVQPVGSPLSLECTVEGTSNPNLYWYRQAAGRGLQLLFYSVGIGQISSEVPQNLSASRPQDRQFILSSKKLLLSDSGFYLCAWSGGSGNHNEQFFGPGTRLTVL.

This clonotype was seen a handful of times. The V gene is TRBV6-1, the J gene TRBJ1-5, with D unclear. Trimming stripped 11 bases from V and 7 bases from J, with 6 bases between. This CDR3 is built from 9 residues. Germline V CDR1 and CDR2: MNHNS, SASEGT. The CDR3 DNA follows: TGTGCCGCGGGGCAGCCCCAGCATTTT. It codes for CAAGQPQHF.

The table lists this clonotype with many counts. The chain links TRBV5-1 to TRBJ1-1; D is perhaps TRBD1 (5 bases). CDR1 is SGHRS and CDR2 is YFSETQ in the germline V gene. The V end was cut by 1 base, the J end by 6 bases, with 10 bases between. This CDR3 has 13 residues. The DNA of the CDR3 is TGCGCCAGCAGCTTGTCAGGGTTCGCTGAAGCTTTCTTT. This sequence encodes CASSLSGFAEAFF.

This clonotype was recorded many times. The chain recombines TRBV6-1 with TRBJ1-6; weak D call: TRBD1 (6 bases). CDR1 and CDR2 from the germline V gene are MNHNS and SASEGT. The CDR3 runs 14 residues. Trimming removed 6 bases at V and 11 bases at J, with 17 bases between. CDR3 protein: CASRPDSYGTPLHF. Written as DNA, the CDR3 is TGTGCCAGCAGACCGGACAGCTACGGGACACCCCTCCACTTT.

This clonotype has a handful of counts. CDR3 sequence reads: CASSPGSGSSGNTIYF. The CDR3 nucleotides are TGTGCCAGCTCACCAGGGTCCGGGAGCTCTGGAAACACCATATATTTT. The V and J genes are TRBV18 and TRBJ1-3, with D unresolved. This CDR3 contains 16 residues. Trimming cost V 2 bases and J 0 bases, with 11 bases left between them. Germline V gene lookup returns CDR1 KGHSH and CDR2 LQKENI.

This clonotype occurred many times. This chain links TRBV6-1 with TRBJ2-1, with a weak D call TRBD1 (6 bases). V was pared by 4 bases and J by 2 bases, with 9 bases between. Germline CDR1 reads MNHNS; CDR2 reads SASEGT. CDR3 length: 14 residues. In nucleotides, the CDR3 is TGTGCCAGCAGTGCGTCAGGGGCCTACAATGAGCAGTTCTTC. Translated: CASSASGAYNEQFF.

This clonotype was seen at least ten times. The chain carries TRBV2 and TRBJ2-7; 8 bases align to TRBD2. The CDR3 contains 13 residues. Germline assignment: CDR1 SNHLY and CDR2 FYNNEI. Trimming at V came to 8 bases and at J to 5 bases, leaving 8 bases not matched to a gene. CDR3 sequence: CASGSGRNDEQYF. CDR3 nucleotide sequence: TGTGCCAGCGGAAGCGGGAGAAACGACGAGCAGTACTTC. Based on the CDR3 plus reference TRBV2 and TRBJ2-7, the full variable domain is EPEVTQTPSHQVTQMGQEVILRCVPISNHLYFYWYRQILGQKVEFLVSFYNNEISEKSEIFDDQFSVERPDGSNFTLKIRSTKLEDSAMYFCASGSGRNDEQYFGPGTRLTVT.

The V call is TRBV19, the J call TRBJ1-4; D is possibly TRBD1 (5 bases). Between the trimmed V and J ends, which lost 10 bases and 4 bases, there was a span of 19 bases. Germline loops: CDR1 LNHDA, CDR2 SQIVND (reference sequence). The CDR3 is 15 residues long. CDR3: CATGRGYNVNEKLFF. The CDR3 DNA is TGTGCCACAGGGAGGGGCTACAATGTTAATGAAAAACTGTTTTTT.

At least ten counts were recorded for this clonotype. V gene TRBV30 combines with J gene TRBJ1-5; D uncertain. The CDR3 runs 16 residues. Looked up from germline, CDR1 is GTSNPN and CDR2 is SVGIG (reference sequence). The V end lost 0 bases, the J end lost 2 bases, and 14 bases lay between the germline ends. CDR3 sequence (DNA): TGTGCCTGGAGTGTAATAGGACCCCGGGGCAATCAGCCCCAGCATTTT. Encoded protein: CAWSVIGPRGNQPQHF. The full variable domain, completed using reference TRBV30 and TRBJ1-5, is SQTIHQWPATLVQPVGSPLSLECTVEGTSNPNLYWYRQAAGRGLQLLFYSVGIGQISSEVPQNLSASRPQDRQFILSSKKLLLSDSGFYLCAWSVIGPRGNQPQHFGDGTRLSIL.

This clonotype occurred many times. The rearrangement joins TRBV6-1 to TRBJ1-1; no reliable D call. From germline, CDR1 is MNHNS and CDR2 SASEGT. The CDR3 is 12 amino acids. Trimming cost V 5 bases and J 8 bases, with 12 bases left between them. The CDR3 spells CASSSPGWEAFF. CDR3 DNA: TGTGCCAGCAGTTCACCGGGATGGGAAGCTTTCTTT.